This T cell receptor beta chain was found in a study of blood T cell repertoires in COVID-19. Study overall: Some COVID-19 samples were acute and others convalescent; all came from the United States, Italy and Spain. The cDNA or gDNA used as material had been derived from T cells, B-cell-depleted T cells, or PBMCs.

In the study's own analysis: Estimates of nucleated cell counts were drawn from the amplification of reference gene primers. TCRdb keeps only in-frame clones here, not all; method: immunoSEQ multiplex PCR. V and J calls and clone size are as listed in that table; D and trimming were resolved from the DNA. The repertoire consists of about 100,000 clones, with roughly nine tenths occurring once and the leading ten covering 2.1%. The CDR3 is made up of 15 amino acids. Germline V lookup: CDR1 SEHNR, CDR2 FQNEAQ (reference sequence). The trim removed 2 bases at V and 5 bases at J, leaving 5 bases unmatched.

This receptor was identified in a man aged 50 to 60 with active COVID-19. The chain uses TRBV7-9 and TRBJ2-1, with TRBD2 matching over 8 bases. What was sequenced was peripheral blood. The CDR3 here is CASSLSGLEHNEQFF. CDR3 sequence (DNA): TGTGCCAGCAGCTTATCGGGACTAGAGCACAATGAGCAGTTCTTC.